This T cell receptor beta chain appears in the sequencing data of a study of cytomegalovirus exposure and HLA in healthy donors (dated by TCRdb to about 2017). Context from the whole study: An earlier analysis of approximately 590 of the donors reported 250 to 350 Gb of sequence data and 100 million to 130 million unique TCR beta sequences from roughly 180 million T cells. Roughly 300 gigabases of sequencing data and 70 million to 95 million unique TCR sequences made up an early release that covered approximately 650 HLA-typed donors. Among the approximately 430 genotyped donors, roughly 80% belonged to the genetic ancestry cluster associated with self-reported Caucasian donors. The study was designed to test whether signatures of past pathogen exposure could be identified by cataloging public T cell receptors. The T cell repertoires of under 700 subjects were profiled by immunosequencing and related to cytomegalovirus serostatus. In addition to the first cohort of 666 subjects, a separate validation cohort of around 110 different subjects was used. The study combined high-throughput TCR immunosequencing, statistical association of individual TCRs with disease status, and machine learning to predict cytomegalovirus infection status. A later analysis re-analyzed previously published TCR beta repertoires from approximately 700 donors and added high-resolution HLA genotyping to study TCR occurrence patterns. The later analysis used no new phenotypic data to find candidate immune exposures, relying instead on TCR beta sequences and their occurrence across donors. An earlier analysis of fewer than 750 of the donors used high-throughput TCR beta sequencing to judge whether each TCR beta V gene segment behaved as functional or pseudogenic. Donor age, sex, ethnicity and CMV serostatus were collected together with the repertoire data. In a later genetic analysis, genome-wide SNP genotypes for about three fifths of the roughly 670 donors were used, and that subset was treated as a discovery cohort. All discovery cohort repertoires had been generated using a single sequencing platform. HLA typing included class I and class II loci at four-digit resolution. Typing coverage varied by locus: about 620-630 donors for A, B, C, DRB1 and DQB1; around 560 for DQA1; nearly 610 for DPA1; under 490 for DPB1. Four or five DR-DQ haplotypes were handled as single units for association and clustering because linkage in the cohort was strong. Among about 400 genotyped donors of the cohort, an average of around 250,000 unique TCR beta nucleotide sequences was sequenced per donor, of which about 19% were non-productive.

Overall study outcomes, separate from this receptor: In a later analysis, HLA-associated TCR beta chains showed more clonal expansion and lower generation probabilities than non-associated chains that were equally common. Most TCR sequences were seen in very few donors, while some public TCRs were found in many individuals. A few of the identified cytomegalovirus-associated TCR beta chains were confirmed in vitro to be specific for cytomegalovirus antigens. Because counts were too low, about 17 rarely observed V segments, including chromosome 9 orphons, were excluded from the earlier analysis of 500 to 700 of the donors. It was suggested by the authors that the approach could potentially be generalized to other disease states and immunological phenotypes. Broadly in line with IMGT annotations, most TCR beta V segments showed up in productive rearrangements about 87% or about 30% of the time in an earlier analysis of a few hundred of the donors. A further reported finding was that TCR beta sequences accurately predicted the HLA-A and HLA-B alleles for most subjects in the first cohort. Strong co-occurrence of HLA alleles, especially DR and DQ, made assigning TCR associations to individual alleles difficult. The sequencing pipeline was judged likely to have produced a cluster of highly shared sequence variants as a technical artifact. At a false discovery rate of 0.05, a later analysis linked under 20,000 TCR beta sequences to specific HLA alleles. Because some donors lacked HLA typing at each locus, the association tests relied only on the typed subset. A later genetic analysis reported fewer N-insertions in productive TCRs among donors in an Asian-associated ancestry cluster than the roughly 700-donor mean. CMV serostatus was the only immune exposure information available for the cohort. The presence/absence analyses assumed that sequencing depth was roughly uniform across donors, and that assumption may not be true. A later analysis found that most CMV-associated TCR beta chains appeared HLA-restricted, with HLA associations seemingly driven largely by CMV exposure. Cytomegalovirus status was reported to be diagnosed by the classifier with high specificity and sensitivity in both the original and validation cohorts. Linkage disequilibrium might explain the correlated functional status among segregating V segments, but an unknown experimental factor could not be excluded. Some IMGT-functional V segments, including TRBV6-2 and TRBV6-3, could not be told apart with the 87-base-pair reads, so those segments were excluded. Only TCR beta chains were sequenced in this cohort, and the absence of alpha or paired-chain data limited detectable features. In the study, 164 TCR beta chains were listed as associated with cytomegalovirus. In a later analysis, the rate of TCR association differed among HLA loci, with DRB1 alleles having the most associated TCRs and HLA-C alleles having the fewest. V-gene and J-gene trimming of TCR beta chains was associated with a missense DCLRE1C variant in a later genetic analysis, and the association was replicated in an independent cohort. In a later analysis, several top co-occurrence clusters were reported to appear linked to parvovirus B19, influenza, CMV and Epstein-Barr virus.

The cohort consisted of 650 to 700 healthy bone marrow donors. At the time of sampling, all cohort members were nominally healthy, though unrecorded immune exposures were likely present. The donor tested CMV seropositive, placing the donor among the approximately 310 seropositive members of the cohort. A peripheral blood sample was provided by each donor, and peripheral blood mononuclear cells were used for TCR beta sequencing. Genomic DNA was extracted from the blood cell samples with the Qiagen DNeasy Blood Extraction Kit. Receptor libraries were prepared by the immunoSEQ multiplex PCR assay. For the multiplex PCR, a mixture combining 60 forward primers for TCR Vbeta segments and 13 reverse primers for TCR Jbeta segments was used. The CDR3 region of rearranged TCR beta genes was amplified from genomic DNA with a multiplex PCR assay. The Illumina HiSeq System was used to sequence the amplified TCR beta libraries as 87-base-pair reads. The authors processed their data as follows. A later analysis counted about 76 million unique TCR beta chains across the approximately 700 repertoires, and 10 million to 11 million of these chains were shared by at least two donors. Raw reads were error-corrected and collapsed into unique sequences by a nearest-neighbor algorithm in which closely related sequences were merged to remove PCR and sequencing errors. CDR3 sequences were aligned to IMGT reference sequences to assign V, D and J gene segments. For a sequence to be retained, at least a six-nucleotide match to both a V gene segment and a J gene segment was required. A rearrangement was called productive if the CDR3 had no stop codons and remained in frame with V and J, and every other rearrangement was called non-productive. Following IMGT convention, CDR3 was defined as the stretch from the second conserved V-encoded cysteine up to the conserved J-encoded phenylalanine. Sequences without an unambiguous match to a single V gene segment were excluded from the earlier analysis of almost 600 of the donors. An earlier analysis of roughly 590 of the donors called V segments functional above 56.7% productive rearrangements and segregating when the between-donor standard deviation exceeded 5%. A statistical classification framework was built to diagnose cytomegalovirus status from the catalog of TCR beta chain sequences. In a later analysis, TCR nucleotide sequences were compared against IMGT/GENE-DB human TR gene sequences so that V and J genes could be assigned. A later analysis assigned CDR3 sequences and most-parsimonious VDJ recombination scenarios with the TCRdist pipeline. In a later analysis, each TCR beta chain was defined by its CDR3 amino acid sequence together with its V-gene family, and reads lacking a unique V-gene family were excluded. In a later analysis, 450 to 600 highly shared, low-generation-probability nucleotide sequences were removed to address suspected cross-contamination and a sequencing artifact. For each public chain, a later analysis derived a clonal expansion index from normalized ranks of inferred template counts within each repertoire. Generation probabilities in a later analysis came from a VDJ recombination model fitted to out-of-frame rearrangements, and those results were checked against IGoR. In a later analysis, hypergeometric tests were used to score TCR-TCR, TCR-HLA and TCR-CMV co-occurrence, with a repertoire-size bias correction applied to TCR pairs. In a later analysis, false discovery rates were estimated by permuting HLA or CMV assignments 20 times. In a later analysis, co-occurring TCRs were grouped with DBSCAN, and TCRdist sequence similarity was added when clustering was performed within HLA-allele-positive subsets. Repertoires with fewer than 30,000 or more than 120,000 public chains were left out of co-occurrence clustering, as were about 5 repertoires with anomalous nucleotide sharing. The table was pulled from immuneACCESS by TCRdb, which kept in-frame rearrangements only. Such tables lose some clones; where checked, under half of the loss comes from unresolved V genes, and the rest has no known cause. D and trimming were read from the DNA, whereas the V and J calls and clone size are those reported in that table. The sample table shows fewer than 200,000 clones, and around 80% are seen once. Of the sample, roughly 1.2% falls within the top ten clones.

Looking up the germline V gene yields CDR1 MGHRA and CDR2 YSYEKL. Deletion took 0 bases off V and 3 bases off J, with a span of 23 bases between the germline ends. Taken from cysteine to phenylalanine, the CDR3 has 20 residues. The CDR3 DNA has 60 bases and is translated from base 1. This clone appeared a few times. It has no known antigen specificity. Base qualities were left out, and no much larger clone turns up one base away. The sample consisted of PBMCs. This chain joins TRBV4-1 to TRBJ2-2, with the D gene not clear enough to name. The source of this sequence is a girl aged 2 to 10 in good health and CMV-seropositive. CDR3 region: CASSQDLGTYTPRDTGELFF. The nucleotide sequence is TGCGCCAGCAGCCAAGACCTCGGTACCTATACCCCTCGAGACACCGGGGAGCTGTTTTTT.